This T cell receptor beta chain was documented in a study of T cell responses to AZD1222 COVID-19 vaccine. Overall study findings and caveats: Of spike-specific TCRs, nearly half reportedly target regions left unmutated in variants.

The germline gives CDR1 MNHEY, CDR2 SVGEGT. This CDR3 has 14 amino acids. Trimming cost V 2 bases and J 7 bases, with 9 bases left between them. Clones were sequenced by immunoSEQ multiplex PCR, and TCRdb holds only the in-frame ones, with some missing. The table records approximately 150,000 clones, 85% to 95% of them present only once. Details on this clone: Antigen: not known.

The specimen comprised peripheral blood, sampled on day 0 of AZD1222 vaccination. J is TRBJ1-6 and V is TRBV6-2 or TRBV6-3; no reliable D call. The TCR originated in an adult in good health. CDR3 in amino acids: CASSYRWTNSPLHF. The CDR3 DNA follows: TGTGCCAGCAGTTACCGGTGGACCAATTCACCCCTCCACTTT.